These 21 T cell receptor beta chains share one sample of origin, sequenced in a study of blood T cell repertoires in COVID-19. Profiled with immunoSEQ multiplex PCR; TCRdb holds only in-frame clones, not every one. The table lists 350,000 to 450,000 clones, 86% of them singletons. The specimen sequenced was peripheral blood. Receptors were obtained from a woman aged 60 to 75 with COVID-19, enrolled during active disease.

The chain links TRBV12-3 or TRBV12-4 to TRBJ2-7; no reliable D call. This CDR3 contains 12 residues. Trimming took 6 bases from V and 4 from J, leaving 10 bases between them. The CDR3 nucleotides are TGTGCCAGCAGCCTGGGCTCATACGAGCAGTACTTC. Translation: CASSLGSYEQYF.

J is TRBJ2-1 and V is TRBV12-5, with D maybe TRBD2 (7 bases). V lost 5 bases, J lost 4 bases, and 33 bases lay in between. The length of the CDR3 is 21 residues. Germline V gives CDR1 LGHNT, CDR2 FRNRAP. The CDR3 sequence: CASGPLTRDRSLADKYNEQFF. The CDR3 DNA reads TGTGCTAGTGGTCCCCTCACAAGAGACAGGTCGCTAGCGGACAAATACAATGAGCAGTTCTTC.

This clone was seen only once. The gene calls are TRBV5-1 and TRBJ2-7; D possibly corresponds to TRBD2 (5 bases). V was trimmed by 5 bases and J by 2 bases, leaving 17 bases between them. The germline gives CDR1 SGHRS, CDR2 YFSETQ. CDR3 length: 15 amino acids. CDR3 sequence: CASSSVSGRAYEQYF. The DNA for the CDR3 is TGCGCCAGCAGTAGCGTATCAGGTAGGGCCTACGAGCAGTACTTC.

The V and J genes are TRBV5-8 and TRBJ2-3; 8 positions agree with TRBD1. Germline V gene data show CDR1 as SGHTS and CDR2 as YDEGEE. Losses at the gene ends were 1 base for V and 2 bases for J; bases not matched to a gene: 12. The length of the CDR3 is 18 residues. CDR3 bases: TGTGCCAGCAGCTTGTCACAGGGGGGACGGTCACCCACAGATACGCAGTATTTT. Translated: CASSLSQGGRSPTDTQYF.

This sequence joins TRBV5-8 and TRBJ1-2; 7 bases agree with TRBD1. CDR1 is SGHTS, CDR2 YDEGEE, per germline. The J segment lost 6 bases and the V segment lost 2 bases, leaving 4 bases of the junction unmatched. CDR3 length: 13 residues. The CDR3 here is CASSFDRVNGYTF. The CDR3, as DNA: TGTGCCAGCAGCTTCGACAGGGTCAATGGCTACACCTTC.

The chain is built from TRBV11-2 and TRBJ2-7, with a tentative D call TRBD1 (6 bases). Germline V gene lookup returns CDR1 SGHAT and CDR2 FQNNGV. This CDR3 spans 14 amino acids. The V and J ends lost 4 bases and 2 bases respectively, with 12 bases between them. The CDR3 DNA reads TGTGCCAGCAGCTACGACCAGGGGACCTACGAGCAGTACTTC. Amino acids: CASSYDQGTYEQYF.

The chain carries TRBV29-1 and TRBJ1-2, with D uncertain. Germline values: CDR1 SQVTM, CDR2 ANQGSEA. The CDR3 is 13 residues long. V lost 3 bases and J lost 5, with 13 bases in between. CDR3 nucleotide sequence: TGCAGCGTTGATGAGGGTCCATCTTATGGCTACACCTTC. Protein product: CSVDEGPSYGYTF.

The CDR3, as DNA: TGTGCCAGCGCCCCAGGGGGGTCGGTAGATACGCAGTATTTT. This gives the protein CASAPGGSVDTQYF. This chain connects TRBV28 to TRBJ2-3; D may be TRBD1 (7 bases). The CDR3 has 14 amino acids. The germline V gene encodes CDR1 MDHEN and CDR2 SYDVKM. Trimming left V 8 bases short and J 5 bases short, with 17 bases between.

V usage is TRBV15 and J usage is TRBJ2-5; D unclear. The CDR3 contains 12 residues. Germline V gene data show CDR1 as LNHNV and CDR2 as YYDKDF (reference sequence). Trimming shortened V by 0 bases and J by 8 bases, and 7 bases separated the two germline ends. CDR3 sequence reads: CATSRDGETQYF. As DNA, the CDR3 is TGTGCCACCAGCAGAGATGGAGAAACCCAGTACTTC.

The rearrangement joins TRBV20-1 to TRBJ1-2, with unresolved D. Looked up from germline, CDR1 is DFQATT and CDR2 is SNEGSKA (reference sequence). There are 11 residues in the CDR3. Trimming stripped 5 bases from V and 5 bases from J, with 9 bases between. In DNA form, the CDR3 reads TGCAGTGCTGACACGCAGTATGGCTACACCTTC. This sequence encodes CSADTQYGYTF.

This sequence joins TRBV5-1 and TRBJ1-3; D may be TRBD1 (5 bases). The germline CDR1 and CDR2 sequences are SGHRS and YFSETQ. V was trimmed by 5 bases and J by 2 bases, leaving 14 bases between them. There are 15 residues in the CDR3. CDR3 amino acids: CASSYTIGAGNTIYF. As DNA, the CDR3 is TGCGCCAGCAGTTACACAATAGGGGCTGGAAACACCATATATTTT.

The CDR3 coding sequence is TGTGCCAGCAGCTTAAATGTAAACACTGAAGCTTTCTTT. Its protein product is CASSLNVNTEAFF. The chain employs TRBV7-3 and TRBJ1-1, with D unresolved. Germline lookup yields CDR1 SGHTA and CDR2 FQGTGA. The length of the CDR3 is 13 residues. Trimming removed 1 base at V and 2 bases at J, with 5 bases between.

V gene TRBV5-1 combines with J gene TRBJ1-1, with D tentatively TRBD1 (5 bases). Germline V CDR1 and CDR2: SGHRS, YFSETQ. The CDR3 is 16 amino acids. Trimming pared 1 base from V and 7 bases from J, leaving 20 bases between. As DNA, the CDR3 is TGCGCCAGCAGCTTGACCACAGGCCTACCCGGTAGTGAAGCTTTCTTT. It codes for CASSLTTGLPGSEAFF.

The genes are TRBV4-3 and TRBJ2-7, with 11 bases aligning to TRBD2. V dropped 0 bases and J dropped 0; count of bases not matched to a gene: 7. The germline V gene encodes CDR1 LGHNA and CDR2 YSLEER. CDR3 length: 18 amino acids. As DNA, the CDR3 is TGCGCCAGCAGCCAAGAACTCTCTAGCGGGGGGTTCTCCTACGAGCAGTACTTC. Residues: CASSQELSSGGFSYEQYF.

The V call is TRBV7-2, the J call TRBJ1-2; 12 bases match TRBD1. From germline, CDR1 is SGHTA and CDR2 FQGNSA. This CDR3 is built from 15 residues. V gave up 3 bases and J gave up 2 bases; unmatched junction bases: 1. The CDR3 nucleotides read TGTGCCAGCAGCTTGGGACAGGGGGCCAACTATGGCTACACCTTC. This sequence encodes CASSLGQGANYGYTF. The variable domain in full, with the rest retrieved from reference TRBV7-2 and TRBJ1-2, is GAGVSQSPSNKVTEKGKDVELRCDPISGHTALYWYRQSLGQGLEFLIYFQGNSAPDKSGLPSDRFSAERTGGSVSTLTIQRTQQEDSAVYLCASSLGQGANYGYTFGSGTRLTVV.

V is TRBV21-1 and J is TRBJ2-7; the tabulated D call, TRBD1, remains unverified against the DNA. TRBV21-1 is flagged as a pseudogene. The CDR3 covers 17 residues. The CDR3 loop reads CASSKKNGQGQFYEQYF. CDR3 in DNA: TGTGCCAGCAGCAAAAAGAATGGGCAAGGTCAATTTTACGAGCAGTACTTC.

The gene calls are TRBV6-1 and TRBJ1-4; TRBD1 aligns across 7 bases. Trimming at V came to 3 bases and at J to 8 bases, leaving 12 bases not matched to a gene. The CDR3 spans 16 residues. CDR1 and CDR2 (germline): MNHNS, SASEGT. CDR3 nucleotides: TGTGCCAGCAGTGACAGGGGGGCGTGGGTGGGAGAAAAACTGTTTTTT. Translation gives CASSDRGAWVGEKLFF.

The chain combines TRBV6-5 with TRBJ1-2; D gene uncertain. The germline V and J ends were trimmed by 0 bases and 4 bases, with 15 bases remaining between them. The CDR3 totals 16 residues. Germline CDR1 is MNHEY and CDR2 is SVGAGI. This chain's CDR3 is CASSYSKLVAGYGYTF. The CDR3 DNA is TGTGCCAGCAGTTACTCGAAACTAGTGGCCGGCTATGGCTACACCTTC.

In this sample, this clone turned up once. The V gene is TRBV6-1, the J gene TRBJ1-1; TRBD1 matches 11 bases. This CDR3 region has 16 residues. With 1 base clipped from V and 2 bases from J, the junction kept 3 bases outside the gene matches. Germline V lookup: CDR1 MNHNS, CDR2 SASEGT. This CDR3 reads CASSEGGTGGNTEAFF. As DNA, the CDR3 is TGTGCCAGCAGTGAAGGGGGGACAGGGGGAAACACTGAAGCTTTCTTT.

CDR3 in DNA: TGCGCCAGCAGCTTAGGGACAGGGTATAAGGACACTGAAGCTTTCTTT. Translating gives CASSLGTGYKDTEAFF. The J gene is TRBJ1-1, the V gene TRBV5-1; 9 bases map to TRBD1. This CDR3 contains 16 residues. The V segment lost 2 bases and the J segment 3 bases; nucleotides outside the gene matches: 8. Germline CDR1 reads SGHRS; CDR2 reads YFSETQ.

This chain links TRBV30 with TRBJ1-3; D ambiguous. The V gene's germline CDR1 is GTSNPN and CDR2 SVGIG (reference sequence). This CDR3 spans 13 amino acids. V was pared by 5 bases and J by 4 bases, with 12 bases between. The CDR3 sequence is CAWGRAGGNTIYF. In DNA, the CDR3 is TGTGCCTGGGGTCGAGCCGGGGGAAACACCATATATTTT.